This TCR beta chain appears in the sequencing data of a study of naive and memory T cell subsets (dated by TCRdb to 2016 to 2017). Regarding the complete study: In the figure summarizing the skin biopsy and whole blood samples, roughly 10 blood donors, 7 tuberculin skin test biopsies and 3 saline control biopsies were reported. Skin biopsies were taken from tuberculin skin test sites or from saline-injected control sites and were processed for RNA extraction as described before. Usually PCR2 was run as a SYBR Green qPCR and stopped at a set threshold, although low-input samples could use end-point PCR (approximately 6 cycles) instead.

This clonotype appeared many times. Its antigen remains unidentified. Qualities for individual bases were not recorded, and no much larger clone is one base off. Libraries were made using UMI-ligation and nested PCR. The ligated cDNA was amplified in four rounds of PCR with nested alpha and beta constant region primers together with the SP2 primer. TCR RNA was reverse transcribed with SuperScript IV using alpha and beta constant region primers for the blood and skin samples. Using T4 RNA ligase 1, an oligonucleotide carrying both the Illumina SP2 primer and a UMI was ligated onto the 3' end of the cDNA. The 12-nucleotide UMI was composed of two random hexamers separated by an eight-base spacer, which was included to prevent hairpin formation. TCR alpha and beta chain libraries were processed separately from the second PCR onward, with dual indexing for multiplexing. After pooling, the indexed libraries were analyzed by capillary electrophoresis and sequenced on either an Illumina MiSeq or NextSeq. PhiX DNA at about 5-7.5% was spiked into libraries to increase base diversity and improve cluster recognition. As for the original processing: Demultiplexor pulled UMIs out of read 2, joined the UMIs with the TCR sequence from read 1, and separated reads according to sample indices. V and J genes and V-J junctions were identified by Decombinator, and each TCR was assigned a five-part identifier that included V and J deletions. Collapsinator relied on UMIs to correct both sequencing errors and PCR amplification heterogeneity, producing a UMI-based abundance for each TCR. CDR3Translator turned identifiers into nucleotide sequence, translated that sequence into amino acids, and pulled out CDR3 regions based on terminal motifs. Error-corrected alpha and beta TCR counts from blood and skin were compared after normalization to input RNA amount. Through fastp at Q25 and MiXCR, TCRdb rebuilt clones from the public reads, retaining in-frame beta chains. Every CDR3 protein is listed once, alongside the most common genes and DNA of its rows. These V and J calls originate from TCRdb's pipeline instead of the authors' own analysis. For this sample the table gives around 25,000 distinct CDR3 sequences, of which about 6.4% were detected only once. The ten largest clones add up to over 5% of the sample.

Overall results and qualifications from the work: The larger number of TCRs found at tuberculin skin test sites was interpreted as T cell infiltration of a delayed type IV hypersensitivity reaction. The potential sensitivity of the RNA-based method to TCR transcript changes with T cell activation and differentiation was acknowledged. TCR sequences were reportedly recovered from both skin biopsy types, with far more TCRs at tuberculin skin test sites. The paper did not give details of skin biopsy collection and RNA processing, instead referencing earlier studies for those details.

Taken with the paper, the label for treatment or condition translates to: skin biopsy from PPD injection site in Mantoux-positive individual. A robust, sensitive protocol for the amplification, sequencing and analysis of TCRs was described in the study, in which 3' ligation of a UMI-containing oligonucleotide to TCR cDNA was used. Tuberculin skin test biopsies were obtained from sites injected with PPD in individuals who had a positive Mantoux test. Total RNA was treated with RQ1 DNase, without cell sorting, prior to reverse transcription, with an input of about 1 to 1,100 ng being targeted. To check how robust the pipeline was in samples where T cells make up a minority population, libraries were built from skin biopsies and whole blood. Including the terminal cysteine and phenylalanine, the CDR3 comprises 13 residues. Only the CDR3 portion is preserved as DNA: 39 bases, with reading frame beginning at the first base. CDR1 and CDR2 are drawn from the germline V gene: LGHNT, FRNRAP. The V and J ends are trimmed by 7 bases and 0 bases, leaving 4 bases between them.

The TCR was taken from an adult in good health. Sample: skin, taken from a tuberculin skin test site. The V and J genes are TRBV12-5 and TRBJ2-6; the D gene assignment is ambiguous. The DNA sequence is given as TGTGCTAGTGCCGACTCTGGGGCCAACGTCCTGACTTTC. This is translated as CASADSGANVLTF.